These 22 T cell receptor beta chains were all obtained from the same sample, sequenced in a study of T cells in Graves' hyperthyroidism and ophthalmopathy. Amplification of TCR beta CDR3 regions was performed using RNA transcripts as template. HTBI primers were employed in a first-round RT-PCR of the TCR CDR3. TCRdb passed the multiplex PCR reads through MiXCR, listing each CDR3 protein once. The sample yields about 350,000 distinct CDR3 sequences, around 15% seen once. Source material: blood. The receptors were gathered from a woman in her fifties or sixties with Graves' ophthalmopathy.

This clonotype was detected only a few times. This rearrangement joins TRBV2 to TRBJ1-6; 7 bases are shared with TRBD1. Unmatched junction bases numbered 6, after V lost 4 bases and J lost 6 bases. The CDR3 runs to 15 residues. Germline lookup yields CDR1 SNHLY and CDR2 FYNNEI. CDR3 DNA sequence: TGTGCCAGCAGTGGAACCGGGACAGCTAATTCACCCCTCCACTTT. Protein: CASSGTGTANSPLHF.

The rearrangement joins TRBV11-2 to TRBJ1-1, with D hard to call. The V end was cut by 4 bases, the J end by 7 bases, with 13 bases between. CDR1 and CDR2 (germline): SGHAT, FQNNGV. The CDR3 consists of 13 residues. CDR3 sequence (DNA): TGTGCCAGCAGCTCCTCGTGCGACCTTGAAGCTTTCTTT. It specifies CASSSSCDLEAFF.

This clonotype has a count of ten or more. The chain employs TRBV2 and TRBJ2-1; tentatively, D is TRBD2 (6 bases). The CDR3 has 14 residues. CDR1 and CDR2 (germline): SNHLY, FYNNEI. V was trimmed by 6 bases and J by 8 bases, leaving 17 bases between them. This CDR3 reads CASRRVARGDEQFF. CDR3 DNA sequence: TGTGCCAGCAGGCGAGTAGCCCGCGGGGATGAGCAGTTCTTC. Drawing the rest from reference TRBV2 and TRBJ2-1, the complete variable domain is EPEVTQTPSHQVTQMGQEVILRCVPISNHLYFYWYRQILGQKVEFLVSFYNNEISEKSEIFDDQFSVERPDGSNFTLKIRSTKLEDSAMYFCASRRVARGDEQFFGPGTRLTVL.

This clonotype was observed many times. The J gene is TRBJ2-7, the V gene TRBV18; D ambiguous. The CDR3 runs 12 residues. V was pared by 0 bases and J by 6 bases, with 6 bases between. Germline-derived CDR1 and CDR2 are KGHSH and LQKENI. CDR3 nucleotides: TGTGCCAGCTCACCACCATCGGGCGAGCAGTACTTC. This translates into CASSPPSGEQYF.

This clonotype occurred a few times. J is TRBJ1-4 and V is TRBV28, with unresolved D. This CDR3 has 12 amino acids. Trimming stripped 11 bases from V and 4 bases from J, with 11 bases between. CDR1 is MDHEN and CDR2 is SYDVKM in the germline V gene. The CDR3 nucleotides are TGTGCCTGCGGGTCCTATAATGAAAAACTGTTTTTT. Translating it yields CACGSYNEKLFF.

The sample holds many counts of this clonotype. The J gene is TRBJ2-7, the V gene TRBV20-1, with TRBD2 as a possible D gene (7 bases). V was trimmed by 4 bases and J by 2 bases, leaving 18 bases between them. Germline loops: CDR1 DFQATT, CDR2 SNEGSKA (reference sequence). The CDR3 loop spans 15 amino acids. Written as DNA, the CDR3 is TGCAGTGCTATCGGGGGGCCCGTAGAAACCTACGAGCAGTACTTC. Protein sequence: CSAIGGPVETYEQYF.

This chain's CDR3 is CASSFWTGGEAFF. The CDR3 DNA reads TGTGCCAGCAGTTTTTGGACAGGGGGCGAAGCTTTCTTT. This chain joins TRBV12-3 or TRBV12-4 and TRBJ1-1; TRBD1 matches at 11 bases. The CDR3 loop spans 13 amino acids. Trimming removed 3 bases from V and 8 bases from J; junction bases left unmatched: 2.

The V and J genes are TRBV2 and TRBJ2-3, with D possibly being TRBD2 (7 bases). Germline V gene data show CDR1 as SNHLY and CDR2 as FYNNEI. V was shortened by 6 bases and J by 6 bases, with 19 bases between the two germline ends. The CDR3 has 15 residues. CDR3 protein: CASSPRLGGDDTQYF. As DNA, the CDR3 is TGTGCCAGCAGCCCACGACTAGGGGGGGACGATACGCAGTATTTT.

This clonotype was seen only a few times. This may stem from a read error, because a much larger clone lies one nucleotide away. This chain joins TRBV2 and TRBJ2-2; D is unresolved. The length of the CDR3 is 11 residues. Per germline, CDR1 SNHLY and CDR2 FYNNEI. Trimming took 7 bases from V and 1 from J, leaving 1 base between them. CDR3 bases: TGTGCCAGCAAGAACACCGGGGAGCTGTTTTTT. Its protein product is CASKNTGELFF. The full variable domain, its missing parts supplied by reference TRBV2 and TRBJ2-2, is EPEVTQTPSHQVTQMGQEVILRCVPISNHLYFYWYRQILGQKVEFLVSFYNNEISEKSEIFDDQFSVERPDGSNFTLKIRSTKLEDSAMYFCASKNTGELFFGEGSRLTVL.

The sample holds many counts of this clonotype. This chain joins TRBV28 and TRBJ2-7; 7 bases agree with TRBD2. In germline, CDR1 is MDHEN, CDR2 SYDVKM. V lost 9 bases, J lost 2 bases, and 13 bases stayed unmatched. This CDR3 contains 15 residues. This CDR3 reads CASSPSGGRTYEQYF. The CDR3 DNA sequence: TGTGCCAGTTCCCCTAGCGGCGGGAGAACCTACGAGCAGTACTTC.

This clonotype was detected a few times. The CDR3 DNA follows: TGTGCCAGCAGCACCACTAGCATTAGGTTCTTC. Its protein product is CASSTTSIRFF. This rearrangement joins TRBV6-1 to TRBJ2-1, with a possible D match to TRBD2 (6 bases). The V end was cut by 6 bases, the J end by 15 bases, with 15 bases between. The CDR3 runs 11 residues. The germline gives CDR1 MNHNS, CDR2 SASEGT.

This clonotype was picked up a small number of times. The chain employs TRBV19 and TRBJ1-1; D is uncertain. V lost 2 bases and J lost 2, with 6 bases in between. The V gene's germline CDR1 is LNHDA and CDR2 SQIVND (reference sequence). This CDR3 has 13 amino acids. Here the CDR3 DNA reads TGTGCCAGTAGTATAAAAGGAAACACTGAAGCTTTCTTT. Protein product: CASSIKGNTEAFF.

This clonotype was seen more than once but under ten times. V and J are TRBV6-1 and TRBJ1-5, with no clear D. Germline assignment: CDR1 MNHNS and CDR2 SASEGT. The CDR3 is 14 residues long. V was shortened by 0 bases and J by 6 bases, with 9 bases between the two germline ends. This CDR3 reads CASSEAVGFQPQHF. The CDR3 DNA sequence: TGTGCCAGCAGTGAAGCCGTAGGGTTTCAGCCCCAGCATTTT.

V is TRBV2 and J is TRBJ2-1; D ambiguous. This CDR3 is built from 16 residues. CDR1 is SNHLY and CDR2 is FYNNEI in the germline V gene. The V end was cut by 2 bases, the J end by 0 bases, with 11 bases between. This CDR3 reads CASSESNPSSYNEQFF. CDR3 DNA: TGTGCCAGCAGTGAATCTAACCCAAGCTCCTACAATGAGCAGTTCTTC.

This clonotype was found many times. J is TRBJ1-5 and V is TRBV12-3 or TRBV12-4; weak D call: TRBD1 (5 bases). Trimming shortened V by 5 bases and J by 9 bases, and 8 bases separated the two germline ends. This CDR3 has 11 residues. CDR3 residues: CASSNRGPQHF. CDR3 in DNA: TGTGCCAGCAGTAATAGGGGGCCCCAGCATTTT.

On this clonotype: Given a much more abundant clone one base away, this may be a read error. The chain is built from TRBV28 and TRBJ2-1; D remains ambiguous. Germline V gene data show CDR1 as MDHEN and CDR2 as SYDVKM. CDR3 length: 14 residues. CDR3 nucleotide sequence: TGTGCCAGCATTGGGCCGCCACCTTACAATGGGCAGTTCTTC. Its protein is CASIGPPPYNGQFF. Using reference TRBV28 and TRBJ2-1 for the parts outside the CDR3, the full variable domain is DVKVTQSSRYLVKRTGEKVFLECVQDMDHENMFWYRQDPGLGLRLIYFSYDVKMKEKGDIPEGYSVSREKKERFSLILESASTNQTSMYLCASIGPPPYNGQFFGPGTRLTVL.

At least ten counts were recorded for this clonotype. V and J are TRBV20-1 and TRBJ2-7; possibly TRBD2 for D (6 bases). The CDR3 spans 13 residues. Germline lookup yields CDR1 DFQATT and CDR2 SNEGSKA (reference sequence). Trimming pared 2 bases from V and 0 bases from J, leaving 8 bases between. The CDR3, as DNA: TGCAGTGCTAGACCGGAGGGCTCCTACGAGCAGTACTTC. This encodes CSARPEGSYEQYF.

Many counts were recorded for this clonotype. The chain recombines TRBV30 with TRBJ2-1, with 8 bases matching TRBD1. The CDR3 totals 14 residues. V lost 1 base, J lost 7 bases, and 6 bases stayed unmatched. Germline V lookup: CDR1 GTSNPN, CDR2 SVGIG (reference sequence). The CDR3 here is CAWSADRGWNEQFF. CDR3 nucleotide sequence: TGTGCCTGGAGTGCCGACAGGGGTTGGAATGAGCAGTTCTTC.

The rearrangement uses TRBV28 and TRBJ2-7; 8 bases are shared with TRBD2. The trim removed 6 bases at V and 5 bases at J, leaving 6 bases unmatched. Looked up from germline, CDR1 is MDHEN and CDR2 is SYDVKM. The length of the CDR3 is 13 residues. The CDR3 protein is CASSRLAIDEQYF. The CDR3 bases are TGTGCCAGCAGCCGACTAGCGATCGACGAGCAGTACTTC.

This chain uses TRBV9 with TRBJ2-5; D gene unclear. V lost 0 bases, J lost 2 bases, and 11 bases lay in between. Germline V gene lookup returns CDR1 SGDLS and CDR2 YYNGEE. The length of the CDR3 is 15 residues. CDR3 nucleotides: TGTGCCAGCAGCGTAGACCCAGGCAGACAAGAGACCCAGTACTTC. Protein sequence: CASSVDPGRQETQYF.

This clonotype showed up just a few times. The chain combines TRBV3-1 with TRBJ2-6, with D hard to call. Deletions cut 5 bases from V and 2 bases from J, with 7 bases between. There are 14 residues in the CDR3. Germline V CDR1 and CDR2: LGHDT, YNNKEL (reference sequence). In DNA form, the CDR3 reads TGTGCCAGCAGCTCAGCCCCTGGGGCCAACGTCCTGACTTTC. It codes for CASSSAPGANVLTF.

This clonotype was detected ten times or more. V gene TRBV4-1 combines with J gene TRBJ2-7; possibly TRBD1 for D (5 bases). Per the germline V gene, CDR1 is MGHRA and CDR2 is YSYEKL. The V end lost 3 bases, the J end lost 4 bases, and 13 bases lay between the germline ends. The CDR3 length is 14 residues. CDR3 nucleotide sequence: TGCGCCAGCAGCCAGGCCATGGGGCAGTACGAGCAGTACTTC. This gives the protein CASSQAMGQYEQYF.